Each of the 19 T cell receptor beta chains below was sequenced from the same sample in a study of blood T cell repertoires in COVID-19. Data came from immunoSEQ multiplex PCR; TCRdb stores just in-frame clones and leaves some out. The repertoire has around 100,000 clones, about 87% of them found once; the top ten carry about 4.5%. The specimen was peripheral blood. These receptors originate from a woman aged 50 to 60 with acute or convalescent COVID-19.

The rearrangement joins TRBV9 to TRBJ2-1, with TRBD2 matching 7 bases. The germline V gene encodes CDR1 SGDLS and CDR2 YYNGEE. V trimming: 0 bases; J trimming: 4 bases; junction bases outside the gene matches: 4. The CDR3 is 15 residues long. CDR3 bases: TGTGCCAGCAGCGTAGCGGGACTATCATACAATGAGCAGTTCTTC. This gives the protein CASSVAGLSYNEQFF.

V and J are TRBV7-2 and TRBJ1-6; tentatively, D is TRBD1 (6 bases). Per the germline V gene, CDR1 is SGHTA and CDR2 is FQGNSA. The V end was cut by 2 bases, the J end by 9 bases, with 11 bases between. CDR3 length: 14 residues. This CDR3 is CASSLQQGSSPLHF. Here the CDR3 DNA reads TGTGCCAGCAGCTTACAACAGGGTAGTTCACCCCTCCACTTT.

V usage is TRBV18 and J usage is TRBJ1-1; TRBD1 matches at 11 bases. The V segment lost 4 bases and the J segment 3 bases; nucleotides outside the gene matches: 1. Germline V gene sequence: CDR1 KGHSH, CDR2 LQKENI. The CDR3 loop spans 14 amino acids. In DNA, the CDR3 is TGTGCCAGCTCACGGGGACAGGGGGACACTGAAGCTTTCTTT. It encodes CASSRGQGDTEAFF.

This chain connects TRBV6-6 to TRBJ1-5; D is unclear. The V end lost 0 bases, the J end lost 4 bases, and 10 bases lay between the germline ends. This CDR3 is 15 amino acids long. Looked up from germline, CDR1 is MNHNY and CDR2 is SVGAGI (reference sequence). The CDR3 nucleotides read TGTGCCAGCAGTTACTCTAGCCAACCTAATCAGCCCCAGCATTTT. It is translated as CASSYSSQPNQPQHF.

The V gene is TRBV2, the J gene TRBJ2-7, with 9 positions matching TRBD2. J lost 5 bases, V lost 3 bases, and 2 bases had no gene match. The CDR3 runs 13 residues. The germline V gene has CDR1 SNHLY and CDR2 FYNNEI. The CDR3 loop is CASSEREGHEQYF. DNA of the CDR3: TGTGCCAGCAGTGAGCGGGAGGGCCACGAGCAGTACTTC.

The V and J genes are TRBV6-5 and TRBJ1-6; the D gene is possibly TRBD1 (5 bases). Trimming cost V 5 bases and J 9 bases, with 14 bases left between them. This CDR3 contains 14 residues. CDR1 is MNHEY and CDR2 is SVGAGI in the germline V gene. Written as DNA, the CDR3 is TGTGCCAGCAGTCGGAGGGGCGGGGGTTCACCCCTCCACTTT. Encoded protein: CASSRRGGGSPLHF.

This chain uses TRBV15 with TRBJ1-4; 7 bases map to TRBD1. Germline assignment: CDR1 LNHNV and CDR2 YYDKDF (reference sequence). After removal of 0 bases from V and 7 bases from J, the junction contained 5 bases not matched to a gene. The CDR3 contains 15 residues. The CDR3 reads CATSRERGGAEKLFF. DNA for the CDR3: TGTGCCACCAGCAGAGAAAGAGGGGGCGCTGAAAAACTGTTTTTT.

The chain couples TRBV3-1 (or the pseudogene TRBV3-2) to TRBJ1-4; D uncertain. The CDR3 has 15 residues. Between the trimmed V and J ends, which lost 1 base and 3 bases, there was a span of 9 bases. Germline V lookup: CDR1 LGHDT, CDR2 YNNKEL (reference sequence). Here the CDR3 DNA reads TGTGCCAGCAGCCAAGGAACTTTTTCTAATGAAAAACTGTTTTTT. Encoded protein: CASSQGTFSNEKLFF.

V gene TRBV5-1 combines with J gene TRBJ2-3; TRBD2 agrees at 12 bases. The CDR3 runs to 20 residues. Germline lookup yields CDR1 SGHRS and CDR2 YFSETQ. Trimming removed 4 bases from V and 3 bases from J; junction bases left unmatched: 18. CDR3 sequence: CASSPPLGPSGGARTDTQYF. The CDR3 DNA reads TGCGCCAGCAGCCCCCCTCTTGGGCCTAGCGGGGGGGCAAGGACAGATACGCAGTATTTT. Supplemented by reference TRBV5-1 and TRBJ2-3, the full variable domain reads KAGVTQTPRYLIKTRGQQVTLSCSPISGHRSVSWYQQTPGQGLQFLFEYFSETQRNKGNFPGRFSGRQFSNSRSEMNVSTLELGDSALYLCASSPPLGPSGGARTDTQYFGPGTRLTVL.

V gene TRBV7-9 combines with J gene TRBJ1-5, with 9 bases fitting TRBD1. V was clipped by 6 bases and J by 7 bases; unmatched bases: 13. The germline V gene encodes CDR1 SEHNR and CDR2 FQNEAQ (reference sequence). The CDR3 spans 16 residues. The chain's CDR3 is CASSPSTGGILQPQHF. CDR3 bases: TGTGCCAGCAGTCCTTCGACAGGGGGGATTTTGCAGCCCCAGCATTTT.

The chain employs TRBV4-1 and TRBJ2-7, with D maybe TRBD2 (7 bases). The germline V and J ends were trimmed by 0 bases and 5 bases, with 17 bases remaining between them. The CDR3 loop spans 16 amino acids. Germline V CDR1 and CDR2: MGHRA, YSYEKL. CDR3 nucleotide sequence: TGCGCCAGCAGCCAAGATCTGGGGGGGGGCTGGGACGAGCAGTACTTC. As protein: CASSQDLGGGWDEQYF.

The V call is TRBV12-1, the J call TRBJ1-1; the D call in the table, TRBD1, was not verified against the DNA. TRBV12-1 is designated a pseudogene. The CDR3 is 13 residues long. This CDR3 is CASSLGGCTEAFF. For the CDR3, the DNA is TGTGCCAGCAGCTTAGGGGGATGTACTGAAGCTTTCTTT.

The V and J genes are TRBV2 and TRBJ1-1, with D unresolved. Per the germline V gene, CDR1 is SNHLY and CDR2 is FYNNEI. V was cut by 3 bases and J by 2 bases, with 4 bases left in between. CDR3 length equals 12 residues. The CDR3 is CASSERNTEAFF. CDR3 nucleotide sequence: TGTGCCAGCAGTGAGAGAAACACTGAAGCTTTCTTT.

The chain carries TRBV28 and TRBJ2-1; the match to TRBD2 covers 7 bases. The CDR3 has 13 residues. Germline CDR1 reads MDHEN; CDR2 reads SYDVKM. V gave up 1 base and J gave up 10 bases; unmatched junction bases: 4. The CDR3 sequence is CASSLSGGLEQFF. CDR3 nucleotide sequence: TGTGCCAGCAGTTTATCGGGAGGTTTGGAGCAGTTCTTC. Supplemented by reference TRBV28 and TRBJ2-1, the full variable domain reads DVKVTQSSRYLVKRTGEKVFLECVQDMDHENMFWYRQDPGLGLRLIYFSYDVKMKEKGDIPEGYSVSREKKERFSLILESASTNQTSMYLCASSLSGGLEQFFGPGTRLTVL.

Here the CDR3 reads CASSVAGGQVYNEQFF. The CDR3 DNA is TGTGCCAGCAGCGTAGCGGGTGGACAGGTCTACAATGAGCAGTTCTTC. This sequence joins TRBV9 and TRBJ2-1; 7 bases are shared with TRBD1. The V and J ends lost 0 bases and 3 bases, in that order; junction bases with no gene match: 6. Germline CDR1 is SGDLS and CDR2 is YYNGEE. This CDR3 comprises 16 residues.

The chain recombines TRBV14 with TRBJ2-7; D is possibly TRBD2 (5 bases). This CDR3 spans 13 amino acids. The V and J ends lost 4 bases and 5 bases respectively, with 12 bases between them. Germline V gene data show CDR1 as SGHDN and CDR2 as FVKESK. The CDR3 sequence: CASSRPSSHEQYF. Here the CDR3 DNA reads TGTGCCAGCAGCCGACCTAGCTCTCACGAGCAGTACTTC. Based on the CDR3 plus reference TRBV14 and TRBJ2-7, the full variable domain is EAGVTQFPSHSVIEKGQTVTLRCDPISGHDNLYWYRRVMGKEIKFLLHFVKESKQDESGMPNNRFLAERTGGTYSTLKVQPAELEDSGVYFCASSRPSSHEQYFGPGTRLTVT.

This clone has a single count. J is TRBJ2-7 and V is TRBV18, with a possible D match to TRBD1 (6 bases). The CDR3 length is 14 residues. V lost 2 bases and J lost 2, with 10 bases in between. Germline loops: CDR1 KGHSH, CDR2 LQKENI. This CDR3 reads CASSPTGPPYEQYF. CDR3 nucleotide sequence: TGTGCCAGCTCACCAACAGGGCCTCCCTACGAGCAGTACTTC.

This clone appeared a single time. V and J are TRBV4-3 and TRBJ2-1; TRBD2 agrees at 9 bases. CDR1 is LGHNA and CDR2 is YSLEER in the germline V gene. The V and J ends lost 1 base and 7 bases, in that order; junction bases with no gene match: 8. The CDR3 consists of 16 residues. CDR3: CASSQGISGSLNEQFF. The DNA for the CDR3 is TGCGCCAGCAGCCAAGGAATTAGCGGGAGTTTAAATGAGCAGTTCTTC.

The V call is TRBV9, the J call TRBJ1-4; TRBD1 aligns across 11 bases. The junction had 9 bases not matched to a gene; V was cut back by 4 bases and J by 1 base. Per germline, CDR1 SGDLS and CDR2 YYNGEE. CDR3 length: 18 residues. The CDR3 region is CASSRDRGVDITNEKLFF. The CDR3 DNA sequence: TGTGCCAGCAGCCGGGACAGGGGGGTCGATATAACTAATGAAAAACTGTTTTTT. The whole variable domain, filled in from reference TRBV9 and TRBJ1-4, reads DSGVTQTPKHLITATGQRVTLRCSPRSGDLSVYWYQQSLDQGLQFLIQYYNGEERAKGNILERFSAQQFPDLHSELNLSSLELGDSALYFCASSRDRGVDITNEKLFFGSGTQLSVL.